The text below deals with one TCR beta chain. The antigen is not known. These data originate in a study of early stage breast cancer tumors. Each sample had two DNA replicates, 0.5 to 0.65 ug blood or roughly 1.4 ug tissue. Assay used: immunoSEQ multiplex PCR; TCRdb lists only in-frame clones, some missing. Altogether about 24,000 clones are present, less than 75% being singletons, with the ten largest covering 8.5% to 10%. The study, taken as a whole, reports: In about 85% of the 16 patients, blood comparison separated tumor from normal breast.

The specimen sequenced was breast tumor tissue. The receptor comes from a person aged 55 to 75 with breast cancer.

DNA for the CDR3: TGTGCCAGCAGCTTAGCGGACGGGAGAGAGACCCAGTACTTC. Residues: CASSLADGRETQYF. The J gene is TRBJ2-5, the V gene TRBV7-2; maybe TRBD2 (6 bases). CDR3 length: 14 amino acids. V shed 0 bases and J shed 4 bases, with 9 bases lying between them. Looked up from germline, CDR1 is SGHTA and CDR2 is FQGNSA.